The clone carrying this T cell receptor (beta chain) was seen a single time. Its antigen is currently unknown. A much larger clone differs by one base, so this may be a read error. Sorting defined naive CD8 T cells as CD8+CD4-CCR7+CD45RA+. The use of previously described methods and listed TCR primers produced the bulk TCR libraries. TCRdb reanalysed the PCR reads using MiXCR and keeps one entry per CDR3 protein. The data show about 640,000 distinct CDR3 sequences, 15% to 20% seen once. Germline values: CDR1 LGHDT, CDR2 YNNKEL (reference sequence). CDR3 length equals 13 residues. The entry originates in a study of molecular identifiers for immune sequencing clone quantification. Study-wide background: The replicate experiment used RNA from roughly 20,000 or 100,000 naive CD8 cells. This RNA was split into five aliquots, and four of them were sequenced. Overall study results and limits: Underestimation of highly expanded clone sizes could arise where identical TCR molecules share a barcode.

Sample: naive CD8+ T cells from blood, with Jurkat cell RNA spiked in. Subset of the sample: FACS-sorted CD8+CD4-CCR7+CD45RA+ naive T cells. The TCR sequence derives from a human donor in good health. Some libraries in this study had Jurkat cell RNA spiked in. The chain joins TRBV3-1 to TRBJ1-2; D is unresolved. CDR3 sequence (DNA): TGTGCCAGCAGCCAAACGGACTTCAATGGCTACGCCTTC. Translated, it gives CASSQTDFNGYAF.